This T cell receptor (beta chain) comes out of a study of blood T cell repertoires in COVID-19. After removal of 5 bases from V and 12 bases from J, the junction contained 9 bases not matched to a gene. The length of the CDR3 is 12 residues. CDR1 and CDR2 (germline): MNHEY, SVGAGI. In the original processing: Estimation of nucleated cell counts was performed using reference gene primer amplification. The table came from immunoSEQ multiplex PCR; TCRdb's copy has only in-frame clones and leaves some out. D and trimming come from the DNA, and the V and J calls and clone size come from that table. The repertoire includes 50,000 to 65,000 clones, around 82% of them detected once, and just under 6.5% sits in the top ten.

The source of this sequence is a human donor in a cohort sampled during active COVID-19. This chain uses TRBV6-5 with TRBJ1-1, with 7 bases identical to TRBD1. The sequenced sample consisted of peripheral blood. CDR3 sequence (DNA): TGTGCCAGCAGTACCTTACAGGGGAGAACTTTCTTT. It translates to CASSTLQGRTFF.